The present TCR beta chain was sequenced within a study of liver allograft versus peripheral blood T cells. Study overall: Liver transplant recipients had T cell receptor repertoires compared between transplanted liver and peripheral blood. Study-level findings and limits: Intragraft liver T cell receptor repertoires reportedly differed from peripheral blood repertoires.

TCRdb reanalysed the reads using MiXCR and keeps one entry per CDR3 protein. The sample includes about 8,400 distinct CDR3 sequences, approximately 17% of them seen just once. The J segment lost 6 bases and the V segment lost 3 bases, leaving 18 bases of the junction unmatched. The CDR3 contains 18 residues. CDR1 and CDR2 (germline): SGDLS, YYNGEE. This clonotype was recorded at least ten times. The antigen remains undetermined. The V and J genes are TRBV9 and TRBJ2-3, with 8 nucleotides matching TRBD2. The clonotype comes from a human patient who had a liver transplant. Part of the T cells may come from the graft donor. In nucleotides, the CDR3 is TGTGCCAGCAGCGCCCCTCGTGGAGCGGGAGTTGGTTTGGATACGCAGTATTTT. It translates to CASSAPRGAGVGLDTQYF.